The T cell receptor (beta chain) described here comes from a study of beta chain features in type 1 diabetes. Study-wide results and limits: A moderate, significant TCRB CDR3 shortening appeared in type 1 diabetes across four CD4+ subsets.

A heparinised blood draw that averaged about 120 mL was obtained once from each donor. As regards this clone: Its antigen is unidentified.

CDR1 and CDR2 (germline): SGHTA, FQGTGA. V shed 2 bases and J shed 6 bases, with 17 bases lying between them. The CDR3 is made up of 15 amino acids. The sequenced template was cDNA made from the entire isolated RNA. Sequencing was performed with immunoSEQ multiplex PCR; in TCRdb, only in-frame clones are kept and a portion is missing. The table lists about 370,000 clones, 9.6% of them singletons. The sample comprised central memory CD4+ T cells from blood. V is TRBV7-3 and J is TRBJ2-7, with a possible D match to TRBD2 (6 bases). The receptor's source is a man younger than 40 with type 1 diabetes. In nucleotides, the CDR3 is TGTGCCAGCAGCTTAGGGGGTCTAGCGAACCCCGAGCAGTACTTC. Translated: CASSLGGLANPEQYF.